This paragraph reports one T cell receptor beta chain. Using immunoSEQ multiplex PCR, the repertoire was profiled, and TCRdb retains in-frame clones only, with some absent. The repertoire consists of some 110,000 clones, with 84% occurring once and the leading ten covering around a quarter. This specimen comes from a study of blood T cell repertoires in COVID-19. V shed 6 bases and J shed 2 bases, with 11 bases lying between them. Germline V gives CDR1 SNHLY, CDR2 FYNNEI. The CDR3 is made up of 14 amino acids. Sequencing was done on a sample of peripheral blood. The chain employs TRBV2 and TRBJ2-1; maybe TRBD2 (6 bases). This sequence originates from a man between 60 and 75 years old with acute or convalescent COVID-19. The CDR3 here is CASRLARTYNEQFF. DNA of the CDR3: TGTGCCAGCAGGCTAGCGAGAACCTACAATGAGCAGTTCTTC.